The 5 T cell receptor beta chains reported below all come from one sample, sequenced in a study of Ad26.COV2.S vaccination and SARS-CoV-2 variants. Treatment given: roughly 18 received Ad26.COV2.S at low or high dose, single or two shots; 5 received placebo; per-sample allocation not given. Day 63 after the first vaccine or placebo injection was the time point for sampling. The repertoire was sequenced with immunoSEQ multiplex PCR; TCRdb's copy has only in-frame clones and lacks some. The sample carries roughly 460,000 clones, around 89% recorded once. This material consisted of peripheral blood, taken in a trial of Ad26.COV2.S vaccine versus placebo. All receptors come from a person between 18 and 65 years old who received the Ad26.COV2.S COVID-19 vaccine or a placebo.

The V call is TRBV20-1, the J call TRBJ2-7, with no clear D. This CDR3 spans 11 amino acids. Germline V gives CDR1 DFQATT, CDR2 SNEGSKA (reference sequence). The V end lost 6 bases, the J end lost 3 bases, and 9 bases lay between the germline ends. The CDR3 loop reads CSAIDNYEQYF. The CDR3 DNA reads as TGCAGTGCCATAGACAACTACGAGCAGTACTTC.

In nucleotides, the CDR3 is TGTGCCAGCACCGAACCAGGGCGGCGCGGCTACACCTTC. It translates to CASTEPGRRGYTF. The V and J genes are TRBV2 and TRBJ1-2; D is possibly TRBD1 (5 bases). CDR1 and CDR2 (germline): SNHLY, FYNNEI. This CDR3 region has 13 residues. Deletions cut 7 bases from V and 8 bases from J, with 17 bases between.

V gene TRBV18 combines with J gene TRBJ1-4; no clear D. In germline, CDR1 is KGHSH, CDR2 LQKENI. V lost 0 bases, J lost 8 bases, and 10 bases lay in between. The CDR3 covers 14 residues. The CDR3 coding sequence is TGTGCCAGCTCACCACCGGGCCTGGGGGAAAAACTGTTTTTT. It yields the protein CASSPPGLGEKLFF. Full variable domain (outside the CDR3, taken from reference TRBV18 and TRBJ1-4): NAGVMQNPRHLVRRRGQEARLRCSPMKGHSHVYWYRQLPEEGLKFMVYLQKENIIDESGMPKERFSAEFPKEGPSILRIQQVVRGDSAAYFCASSPPGLGEKLFFGSGTQLSVL.

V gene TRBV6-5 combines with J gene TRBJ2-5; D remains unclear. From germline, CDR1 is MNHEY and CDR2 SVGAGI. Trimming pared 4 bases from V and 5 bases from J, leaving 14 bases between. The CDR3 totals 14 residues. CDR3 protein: CASSSRADLETQYF. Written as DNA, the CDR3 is TGTGCCAGCAGTTCTCGGGCCGACTTGGAGACCCAGTACTTC.

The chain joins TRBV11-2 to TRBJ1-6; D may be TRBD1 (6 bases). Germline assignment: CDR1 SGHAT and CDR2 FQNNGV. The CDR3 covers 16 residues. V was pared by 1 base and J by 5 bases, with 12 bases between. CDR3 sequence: CASSLGTGYHNSPLHF. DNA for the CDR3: TGTGCCAGCAGCTTAGGAACAGGGTACCATAATTCACCCCTCCACTTT.